These 5 T cell receptor beta chains share one sample of origin, sequenced in a study of blood T cell repertoires in COVID-19. Method: immunoSEQ multiplex PCR; TCRdb's copy keeps in-frame clones and lacks some. The data hold fewer than 65,000 clones, with approximately 79% observed a single time. What was sequenced was peripheral blood. The receptors here all came from a man between 65 and 85 years old with acute or convalescent COVID-19.

The rearrangement links TRBV29-1 to TRBJ2-7, with D possibly being TRBD1 (5 bases). The CDR3 is made up of 13 amino acids. V was pared by 6 bases and J by 3 bases, with 15 bases between. The germline CDR1 and CDR2 sequences are SQVTM and ANQGSEA. CDR3 in DNA: TGCAGCGTAGCTGAAGGGGCTAACTACGAGCAGTACTTC. Its protein product is CSVAEGANYEQYF.

This clone was observed a handful of times. The J gene is TRBJ2-7, the V gene TRBV29-1; a weak D match, TRBD1 (6 bases). The CDR3 loop spans 13 amino acids. The germline V gene encodes CDR1 SQVTM and CDR2 ANQGSEA. V was cut by 6 bases and J by 1 base, with 13 bases left in between. The CDR3 protein is CSVGQPNSYEQYF. CDR3 bases: TGCAGCGTCGGACAGCCCAATTCCTACGAGCAGTACTTC.

Only a few counts were recorded for this clone. This chain links TRBV7-6 with TRBJ1-1; tentative D call: TRBD1 (6 bases). This CDR3 is built from 14 residues. Trimming left V 3 bases short and J 0 bases short, with 8 bases between. Germline V gene data show CDR1 as SGHVS and CDR2 as FNYEAQ. The CDR3 here is CASSLTGMNTEAFF. The CDR3 coding sequence is TGTGCCAGCAGCTTGACAGGCATGAACACTGAAGCTTTCTTT. The variable domain in full, completed from reference TRBV7-6 and TRBJ1-1, reads GAGVSQSPRYKVTKRGQDVALRCDPISGHVSLYWYRQALGQGPEFLTYFNYEAQQDKSGLPNDRFSAERPEGSISTLTIQRTEQRDSAMYRCASSLTGMNTEAFFGQGTRLTVV.

The chain combines TRBV7-2 with TRBJ2-4, with a possible D match to TRBD2 (7 bases). Looked up from germline, CDR1 is SGHTA and CDR2 is FQGNSA. V was pared by 5 bases and J by 6 bases, with 14 bases between. The CDR3 consists of 14 residues. CDR3 DNA: TGTGCCAGCAGCCCAAGGGGGGGGAGAAACATTCAGTACTTC. Its protein is CASSPRGGRNIQYF.

The chain is built from TRBV7-2 and TRBJ2-7; TRBD2 agrees at 12 bases. Per germline, CDR1 SGHTA and CDR2 FQGNSA. After removal of 0 bases from V and 7 bases from J, the junction contained 1 base not matched to a gene. There are 14 residues in the CDR3. The CDR3 loop reads CASSLAGTSGEQYF. The CDR3 nucleotides are TGTGCCAGCAGCTTAGCCGGGACTAGCGGGGAGCAGTACTTC.